This T cell receptor (beta chain) was captured in a study of vaccination and CD4 T cells after COVID-19. Cultured CD4+ T cell DNA was sequenced using the Oncomine TCR Beta short-read assay. Using the QIAamp micro DNA kit, genomic DNA was extracted from the CD4+ T cells that had been cultured. A single record per CDR3 protein comes from TCRdb applying MiXCR to the PCR reads. The sample lists roughly 7,300 distinct CDR3 sequences; over 65% were seen once. With 3 bases clipped from V and 4 bases from J, the junction kept 7 bases outside the gene matches. CDR1 is SGHNT and CDR2 is YENEEA in the germline V gene. This CDR3 is built from 15 residues. This sample's treatment: approximately nine-day PBMC culture with coronavirus spike peptide pools or control peptides (ViraFEST assay). This clonotype qualifies as large. Its matching antigen is unknown.

This chain uses TRBV11-3 with TRBJ2-7; 9 nucleotides match TRBD1. The origin of this receptor is a human donor who had recovered from COVID-19. Sequenced input: CD4+ T cells from blood, cultured in vitro. The CDR3 DNA reads TGTGCCAGCAGCTTCCTGGACAGGGGTACTTACGAGCAGTACTTC. Protein sequence: CASSFLDRGTYEQYF.